One and the same sample provided the 19 T cell receptor beta chains below, sequenced in a study of shared clonotypes between healthy human individuals. The data were produced by immunoSEQ multiplex PCR, yet TCRdb's version contains in-frame clones alone and is incomplete. The sample has over 2 million clones; 85% to 95% are singletons. Naivety among CD8 cells was defined by CD45RO negativity and positive CCR7 selection, thereby excluding terminally differentiated effector memory CD45RA+ cells. The sample was naive CD8+ T cells sorted from blood. The receptors come from a young man in good health.

The chain recombines TRBV7-6 with TRBJ2-2; D is perhaps TRBD1 (5 bases). The CDR3 length is 16 residues. Trimming removed 5 bases from V and 2 bases from J, with 15 bases in between. Germline CDR1 and CDR2: SGHVS and FNYEAQ. The DNA of the CDR3 is TGTGCCAGCAGCCTAGTCGTGCAGGGTAACACCGGGGAGCTGTTTTTT. Encoded protein: CASSLVVQGNTGELFF.

J is TRBJ1-6 and V is TRBV25-1; D gene uncertain. V was pared by 1 base and J by 10 bases, with 20 bases between. From germline, CDR1 is MGHDK and CDR2 SYGVNS. This CDR3 has 17 amino acids. Written as DNA, the CDR3 is TGTGCCAGCAGTGAATGGGCTGAGTCCCAAGCCCTATCACCCCTCCACTTT. Translation gives CASSEWAESQALSPLHF.

V usage is TRBV28 and J usage is TRBJ1-1, with D perhaps TRBD1 (5 bases). This CDR3 region has 17 residues. The germline gives CDR1 MDHEN, CDR2 SYDVKM. Trimming shortened V by 3 bases and J by 3 bases, and 20 bases separated the two germline ends. The chain's CDR3 is CASSFGTQETADTEAFF. The CDR3 DNA reads TGTGCCAGCAGTTTCGGTACACAGGAGACCGCTGACACTGAAGCTTTCTTT.

The V call is TRBV19, the J call TRBJ2-1, with 8 nucleotides matching TRBD1. V lost 10 bases, J lost 6 bases, and 8 bases stayed unmatched. Germline V gene sequence: CDR1 LNHDA, CDR2 SQIVND (reference sequence). CDR3 length: 13 amino acids. The CDR3 DNA is TGTGCCATAGGACAGGGAGGTGTCAATGAGCAGTTCTTC. This codes for CAIGQGGVNEQFF.

The chain has TRBV4-2 and TRBJ2-1; maybe TRBD1 (6 bases). The germline CDR1 and CDR2 sequences are LGHNA and YNFKEQ. The CDR3 runs 17 residues. V was trimmed by 2 bases and J by 3 bases, leaving 17 bases between them. Here the CDR3 reads CASSQPPAGEFYNEQFF. Here the CDR3 DNA reads TGTGCCAGCAGCCAACCCCCCGCAGGGGAGTTCTACAATGAGCAGTTCTTC.

Remarks on this clone: The sample contains more than one DNA sequence encoding this CDR3. The DNA of the CDR3 is TGCGCCAGCAGCCCTTTGATGAACACTGAAGCTTTCTTT. Translation gives CASSPLMNTEAFF. The V call is TRBV4-1, the J call TRBJ1-1, with D unresolved. Trimming removed 4 bases from V and 0 bases from J, with 6 bases in between. The CDR3 spans 13 residues. CDR1 MGHRA and CDR2 YSYEKL come from the germline V gene.

The chain employs TRBV4-3 and TRBJ1-2; unclear D gene. The CDR3 extends over 14 amino acids. Germline-derived CDR1 and CDR2 are LGHNA and YSLEER. Trimming removed 0 bases at V and 4 bases at J, with 9 bases between. The CDR3 is CASSQDIEGYGYTF. The CDR3 nucleotides are TGCGCCAGCAGCCAAGATATTGAAGGCTATGGCTACACCTTC.

V and J are TRBV5-4 and TRBJ2-6; the match to TRBD1 covers 9 bases. This CDR3 spans 17 amino acids. V gave up 4 bases and J gave up 0 bases; unmatched junction bases: 5. Germline loops: CDR1 SGHNT, CDR2 YYREEE (reference sequence). The CDR3 bases are TGTGCCAGCAGCGACAGGGGGGTCCTCTCTGGGGCCAACGTCCTGACTTTC. This gives the protein CASSDRGVLSGANVLTF. Complete variable domain (other parts from reference TRBV5-4 and TRBJ2-6): ETGVTQSPTHLIKTRGQQVTLRCSSQSGHNTVSWYQQALGQGPQFIFQYYREEENGRGNFPPRFSGLQFPNYSSELNVNALELDDSALYLCASSDRGVLSGANVLTFGAGSRLTVL.

This chain links TRBV21-1 with TRBJ1-4. TRBV21-1 constitutes a pseudogene. This CDR3 spans 17 amino acids. This chain's CDR3 is CASPKRWDRATNEKLFF. The CDR3 region has the DNA TGTGCCAGTCCAAAACGGTGGGACCGCGCAACTAATGAAAAACTGTTTTTT.

The chain uses TRBV27 and TRBJ2-3, with D possibly TRBD1 on 8 matching bases. Germline values: CDR1 MNHEY, CDR2 SMNVEV (reference sequence). The CDR3 spans 14 residues. V was cut by 8 bases and J by 3 bases, with 15 bases left in between. The CDR3 sequence: CASQGQGGTDTQYF. DNA for the CDR3: TGTGCCAGCCAAGGACAGGGAGGGACAGATACGCAGTATTTT.

The rearrangement links TRBV9 to TRBJ2-1; no clear D gene. The CDR3 has 17 amino acids. V was shortened by 0 bases and J by 8 bases, with 21 bases between the two germline ends. CDR1 SGDLS and CDR2 YYNGEE come from the germline V gene. The DNA for the CDR3 is TGTGCCAGCAGCGTAGATGGTCGGCCGGCACCTAACCATGAGCAGTTCTTC. It translates to CASSVDGRPAPNHEQFF.

The rearrangement links TRBV27 to TRBJ1-4, with 7 bases fitting TRBD1. The V and J ends lost 5 bases and 8 bases, in that order; junction bases with no gene match: 8. CDR1 MNHEY and CDR2 SMNVEV come from the germline V gene (reference sequence). The CDR3 extends over 14 amino acids. For the CDR3, the DNA is TGTGCCAGCAGTCCCATCGGACAGGCCGAAAAACTGTTTTTT. It is translated as CASSPIGQAEKLFF.

The chain uses TRBV30 and TRBJ2-7; D assignment may be TRBD1 or TRBD2 (5 bases each). Trimming pared 4 bases from V and 1 base from J, leaving 11 bases between. This CDR3 contains 13 residues. The germline CDR1 and CDR2 sequences are GTSNPN and SVGIG (reference sequence). CDR3 loop: CAWTGRQSYEQYF. The CDR3 DNA reads TGTGCCTGGACGGGACGCCAATCCTACGAGCAGTACTTC. The variable domain in full, completed from reference TRBV30 and TRBJ2-7, reads SQTIHQWPATLVQPVGSPLSLECTVEGTSNPNLYWYRQAAGRGLQLLFYSVGIGQISSEVPQNLSASRPQDRQFILSSKKLLLSDSGFYLCAWTGRQSYEQYFGPGTRLTVT.

This sequence joins TRBV7-2 and TRBJ1-5, with 7 bases fitting TRBD1. The CDR3 runs to 17 residues. Germline V lookup: CDR1 SGHTA, CDR2 FQGNSA. Trimming removed 1 base from V and 2 bases from J; junction bases left unmatched: 8. CDR3 in DNA: TGTGCCAGCAGCTTAGTGAGCAGGGGGATCGGCAATCAGCCCCAGCATTTT. This encodes CASSLVSRGIGNQPQHF.

The V call is TRBV9, the J call TRBJ2-7; TRBD1 agrees at 7 bases. V trimming: 4 bases; J trimming: 3 bases; junction bases outside the gene matches: 10. The CDR3 is 15 amino acids. Germline values: CDR1 SGDLS, CDR2 YYNGEE. CDR3 amino acids: CASSYRDSRFYEQYF. The CDR3 DNA follows: TGTGCCAGCAGCTACCGGGACAGCCGCTTCTACGAGCAGTACTTC.

The V gene is TRBV9, the J gene TRBJ2-2; 8 bases match TRBD1. Germline CDR1 SGDLS, CDR2 YYNGEE. The CDR3 contains 17 residues. V was clipped by 4 bases and J by 6 bases; unmatched bases: 14. The DNA of the CDR3 is TGTGCCAGCAGCTCCCACGGAGGGGGACAGGAGGCCGGGGAGCTGTTTTTT. This translates into CASSSHGGGQEAGELFF.

This rearrangement joins TRBV7-2 to TRBJ1-4, with a possible D match to TRBD1 (5 bases). The length of the CDR3 is 18 residues. CDR1 and CDR2 (germline): SGHTA, FQGNSA. The V gene lost 0 bases and the J gene lost 8 bases, with 22 bases spanning the gap. CDR3: CASSLAGRVGFSEEKLFF. The CDR3, as DNA: TGTGCCAGCAGCTTAGCTGGCAGGGTTGGGTTTTCGGAGGAAAAACTGTTTTTT.

The chain employs TRBV27 and TRBJ2-3; 7 bases align to TRBD2. The V gene's germline CDR1 is MNHEY and CDR2 SMNVEV (reference sequence). This CDR3 has 13 residues. The V segment lost 11 bases and the J segment 5 bases; nucleotides outside the gene matches: 10. The CDR3 coding sequence is TGTGCCGCCGGGGGGAACCACATAGATACGCAGTATTTT. Translated, it gives CAAGGNHIDTQYF.

The chain employs TRBV6-7 and TRBJ1-3; no clear D gene. TRBV6-7 is labeled an ORF, and its function is uncertain. This CDR3 comprises 15 residues. V was cut by 2 bases and J by 0 bases, with 8 bases left in between. The CDR3 DNA sequence: TGTGCCAGCAGTTACCCGGTGAGCTCTGGAAACACCATATATTTT. Translated, it gives CASSYPVSSGNTIYF.